This record concerns one TCR beta chain sequence. The table came from immunoSEQ multiplex PCR; TCRdb's copy has only in-frame clones and leaves some out. The sample has roughly 80,000 clones, just under 90% seen once; the top ten hold 5.5% to 7%. Trimming shortened V by 4 bases and J by 4 bases, and 8 bases separated the two germline ends. The CDR3 length is 13 residues. Per the germline V gene, CDR1 is MNHEY and CDR2 is SMNVEV (reference sequence). These data come from a study of control samples from healthy donors and cancer patients. The receptor was derived from a man aged 50-59 years in good health. Sequenced: blood. V gene TRBV27 combines with J gene TRBJ1-5; D uncertain. CDR3 residues: CASSYTVNQPQHF. DNA for the CDR3: TGTGCCAGCAGTTACACGGTGAATCAGCCCCAGCATTTT.